These 25 T cell receptor beta chains were all obtained from the same sample, sequenced in a study of human T cells and chemical hapten exposure. The time point here: pre-sensitization, week 0. The treatment is: therapeutic diphenylcyclopropenone sensitization with weekly scalp DPC. TCRdb passed the RACE reads through MiXCR, listing each CDR3 protein once. The sample holds about 180,000 distinct CDR3 sequences, nearly 30% seen once. This specimen was whole blood, taken in connection with sensitization to the hapten diphenylcyclopropenone (DPC). The receptors shown here come from a woman aged 25-40 years with alopecia areata. Some clones in this sample may be carry-over from other donors' samples.

V is TRBV29-1 and J is TRBJ1-4; 7 bases match TRBD1. The CDR3 runs to 13 residues. The V gene's germline CDR1 is SQVTM and CDR2 ANQGSEA. The trim removed 6 bases at V and 6 bases at J, leaving 7 bases unmatched. CDR3 loop: CSVRTGSYEKLFF. CDR3 sequence (DNA): TGCAGCGTCCGGACAGGTAGTTATGAAAAACTGTTTTTT. The whole variable domain, remainder taken from reference TRBV29-1 and TRBJ1-4, is SAVISQKPSRDICQRGTSLTIQCQVDSQVTMMFWYRQQPGQSLTLIATANQGSEATYESGFVIDKFPISRPNLTFSTLTVSNMSPEDSSIYLCSVRTGSYEKLFFGSGTQLSVL.

The V and J genes are TRBV6-5 and TRBJ2-2, with 8 bases matching TRBD2. The junction had 12 bases not matched to a gene; V was cut back by 8 bases and J by 4 bases. The CDR3 consists of 16 residues. Germline V gene data show CDR1 as MNHEY and CDR2 as SVGAGI. In DNA, the CDR3 is TGTGCCAGCCGCCTAATAGCGGGAACTATCACCGGGGAGCTGTTTTTT. Translated, it gives CASRLIAGTITGELFF.

This clonotype was counted many times. The chain employs TRBV28 and TRBJ2-7; a weak D match, TRBD2 (7 bases). This CDR3 is built from 15 residues. CDR1 MDHEN and CDR2 SYDVKM come from the germline V gene. The V end lost 4 bases, the J end lost 1 base, and 14 bases lay between the germline ends. DNA for the CDR3: TGTGCCAGCAGTTCCCCGGGGAGGGGGTCCTACGAGCAGTACTTC. It specifies CASSSPGRGSYEQYF.

This clonotype showed up just a few times. The chain has TRBV5-4 and TRBJ2-1; TRBD2 matches at 13 bases. This CDR3 has 16 residues. Trimming at V came to 0 bases and at J to 9 bases, leaving 6 bases not matched to a gene. Germline V gives CDR1 SGHNT, CDR2 YYREEE (reference sequence). For the CDR3, the DNA is TGTGCCAGCAGCTTGGGGGGGACTAGCGGGACGGGTGAGCAGTTCTTC. Amino acid sequence: CASSLGGTSGTGEQFF.

The J gene is TRBJ2-7, the V gene TRBV10-3; TRBD1 matches at 12 bases. Germline CDR1 is ENHRY and CDR2 is SYGVKD. J lost 6 bases, V lost 7 bases, and 10 bases had no gene match. The CDR3 consists of 15 residues. CDR3 region: CAINNPGQGAFEQYF. Here the CDR3 DNA reads TGTGCCATCAACAACCCGGGACAGGGGGCGTTCGAGCAGTACTTC.

This clonotype was found a few times. The rearrangement links TRBV10-3 to TRBJ2-2, with TRBD2 matching 7 bases. J gave up 0 bases and V 11 bases, and 3 bases lay outside the gene matches. The CDR3 runs 13 residues. Looked up from germline, CDR1 is ENHRY and CDR2 is SYGVKD. The CDR3 DNA reads as TGTGCCGCCAGCGGGACGAACACCGGGGAGCTGTTTTTT. Translating gives CAASGTNTGELFF.

The chain couples TRBV20-1 to TRBJ2-7; TRBD2 matches at 9 bases. Germline V gives CDR1 DFQATT, CDR2 SNEGSKA (reference sequence). Losses at the gene ends were 0 bases for V and 8 bases for J; bases not matched to a gene: 11. There are 15 residues in the CDR3. The CDR3 DNA follows: TGCAGTGCTAGAGAAGGGCCGTCTAGCGGGATAAAGCAGTACTTC. This gives the protein CSAREGPSSGIKQYF.

The chain employs TRBV25-1 and TRBJ2-7, with D possibly TRBD1 on 5 matching bases. Trimming removed 3 bases from V and 3 bases from J, with 6 bases in between. Germline V CDR1 and CDR2: MGHDK, SYGVNS. This CDR3 comprises 12 residues. The DNA for the CDR3 is TGTGCCAGCAGTGACCAGGGCTACGAGCAGTACTTC. It encodes CASSDQGYEQYF.

The chain is built from TRBV2 and TRBJ2-4; TRBD2 is a possible D gene (6 bases). Germline CDR1 reads SNHLY; CDR2 reads FYNNEI. The CDR3 contains 16 residues. Deletions cut 5 bases from V and 1 base from J, with 15 bases between. The CDR3: CASSKSGVGAKNIQYF. CDR3 DNA: TGTGCCAGCAGTAAATCGGGGGTGGGGGCCAAAAACATTCAGTACTTC.

This clonotype was observed a few times. The gene calls are TRBV28 and TRBJ2-1; no clear D gene. This CDR3 has 15 amino acids. Per the germline V gene, CDR1 is MDHEN and CDR2 is SYDVKM. V lost 7 bases to trimming and J lost 1 base, with 14 bases between them. The DNA of the CDR3 is TGTGCCAGCAACGTCGCGACCCCGTCCTACAATGAGCAGTTCTTC. Residues: CASNVATPSYNEQFF.

The V call is TRBV28, the J call TRBJ2-5; 7 bases fit TRBD1. The CDR3 contains 14 residues. Trimming took 10 bases from V and 2 from J; bases not matched to a gene: 10. From germline, CDR1 is MDHEN and CDR2 SYDVKM. The CDR3 loop is CAITPGTEQETQYF. CDR3 DNA sequence: TGTGCCATTACCCCCGGGACAGAACAAGAGACCCAGTACTTC. Based on the CDR3 plus reference TRBV28 and TRBJ2-5, the full variable domain is DVKVTQSSRYLVKRTGEKVFLECVQDMDHENMFWYRQDPGLGLRLIYFSYDVKMKEKGDIPEGYSVSREKKERFSLILESASTNQTSMYLCAITPGTEQETQYFGPGTRLLVL.

This chain links TRBV6-5 with TRBJ2-7; TRBD2 matches 9 bases. After removal of 2 bases from V and 5 bases from J, the junction contained 7 bases not matched to a gene. The germline gives CDR1 MNHEY, CDR2 SVGAGI. The CDR3 is 15 residues long. The CDR3 loop reads CASSYEGTSFHEQYF. CDR3 bases: TGTGCCAGCAGTTACGAAGGGACTAGCTTTCACGAGCAGTACTTC.

The gene calls are TRBV3-1 and TRBJ1-1; tentatively, D is TRBD1 (5 bases). Germline V gene data show CDR1 as LGHDT and CDR2 as YNNKEL (reference sequence). V was trimmed by 4 bases and J by 5 bases, leaving 8 bases between them. CDR3 length: 12 residues. CDR3 protein: CASSLGPTEAFF. CDR3 nucleotide sequence: TGTGCCAGCAGCCTGGGACCGACTGAAGCTTTCTTT.

This clonotype was picked up a small number of times. The chain couples TRBV6-2 or TRBV6-3 to TRBJ2-7; tentatively, D is TRBD1 (6 bases). CDR1 MNHEY and CDR2 SVGEGT come from the germline V gene. With 6 bases removed from V and 4 bases from J, the gap between germline ends came to 19 bases. This CDR3 spans 15 amino acids. The CDR3 DNA is TGTGCCAGCAGCTACCGTCGGTCAGGGGTTTACGAGCAGTACTTC. Translation: CASSYRRSGVYEQYF.

This chain connects TRBV29-1 to TRBJ2-6; unclear D gene. The CDR3 is made up of 12 amino acids. Per the germline V gene, CDR1 is SQVTM and CDR2 is ANQGSEA. The V end was cut by 4 bases, the J end by 2 bases, with 3 bases between. The CDR3 DNA reads as TGCAGCGTTGGAGCTGGGGCCAACGTCCTGACTTTC. Its translation: CSVGAGANVLTF.

There are a few counts of this clonotype. The rearrangement links TRBV7-2 to TRBJ2-7; D is undetermined. The ends were cut back, 5 bases at V and 0 bases at J, with 5 bases in the middle. CDR1 is SGHTA, CDR2 FQGNSA, per germline. This CDR3 region has 12 residues. CDR3 nucleotides: TGTGCCAGCAGCCAAAGCTCCTACGAGCAGTACTTC. Protein: CASSQSSYEQYF.

The genes are TRBV20-1 and TRBJ1-1; D is uncertain. The CDR3 length is 10 residues. Trimming took off 3 bases at V and 8 bases at J, with 7 bases between the two ends. CDR1 is DFQATT, CDR2 SNEGSKA, per germline (reference sequence). CDR3 sequence: CSARIVEAFF. CDR3 in DNA: TGCAGTGCTAGGATAGTAGAAGCTTTCTTT.

The chain uses TRBV4-3 and TRBJ2-7; no clear D gene. Germline V gene lookup returns CDR1 LGHNA and CDR2 YSLEER. The CDR3 extends over 13 amino acids. V was cut by 0 bases and J by 6 bases, with 9 bases left in between. CDR3 sequence: CASSQEVAGEQYF. The CDR3 DNA is TGCGCCAGCAGCCAAGAGGTTGCTGGCGAGCAGTACTTC.

The chain couples TRBV28 to TRBJ1-4, with TRBD1 matching 11 bases. The germline V gene encodes CDR1 MDHEN and CDR2 SYDVKM. This CDR3 has 14 amino acids. The junction had 6 bases not matched to a gene; V was cut back by 7 bases and J by 8 bases. The CDR3 loop reads CASKRRTGGEKLFF. CDR3 nucleotide sequence: TGTGCCAGCAAACGCCGGACAGGGGGCGAAAAACTGTTTTTT. Based on the CDR3 plus reference TRBV28 and TRBJ1-4, the full variable domain is DVKVTQSSRYLVKRTGEKVFLECVQDMDHENMFWYRQDPGLGLRLIYFSYDVKMKEKGDIPEGYSVSREKKERFSLILESASTNQTSMYLCASKRRTGGEKLFFGSGTQLSVL.

This clonotype was seen a few times. The chain couples TRBV15 to TRBJ2-4, with D maybe TRBD2 (6 bases). The CDR3 is 12 residues long. With 5 bases removed from V and 7 bases from J, the gap between germline ends came to 9 bases. Germline V gene data show CDR1 as LNHNV and CDR2 as YYDKDF (reference sequence). CDR3 nucleotides: TGTGCCACCAGCGAGGAGGGGAACATTCAGTACTTC. Translated: CATSEEGNIQYF.

V gene TRBV12-3 or TRBV12-4 combines with J gene TRBJ2-3; 7 positions agree with TRBD1. V dropped 4 bases and J dropped 1; count of bases not matched to a gene: 5. CDR3 length equals 15 residues. Written as DNA, the CDR3 is TGTGCCAGCAGTTCCTCAGGGGGAGGCACAGATACGCAGTATTTT. Translated: CASSSSGGGTDTQYF.

This chain joins TRBV24-1 and TRBJ1-1; 9 positions agree with TRBD1. CDR3 length: 14 amino acids. Looked up from germline, CDR1 is KGHDR and CDR2 is SFDVKD. V shed 2 bases, J shed 6 bases, and the junction held 3 bases outside the gene matches. The CDR3 sequence is CATSDSGQGAEAFF. CDR3 nucleotides: TGTGCCACCAGTGATTCGGGACAGGGAGCTGAAGCTTTCTTT.

This chain connects TRBV6-1 to TRBJ1-6; 8 positions agree with TRBD1. The CDR3 extends over 18 amino acids. Trimming removed 1 base from V and 6 bases from J; junction bases left unmatched: 11. In germline, CDR1 is MNHNS, CDR2 SASEGT. The CDR3 bases are TGTGCCAGCAGTGAAGTGGGGCTACAGGGGGATGTTAATTCACCCCTCCACTTT. Encoded protein: CASSEVGLQGDVNSPLHF.

This chain's CDR3 is CASSTDHGATEAFF. The DNA of the CDR3 is TGTGCCAGCAGCACCGACCACGGGGCCACTGAAGCTTTCTTT. This sequence joins TRBV7-2 and TRBJ1-1; maybe TRBD1 (5 bases). The CDR3 has 14 amino acids. The germline V gene encodes CDR1 SGHTA and CDR2 FQGNSA. V was cut by 5 bases and J by 4 bases, with 14 bases left in between.

This clonotype has a handful of counts. The chain recombines TRBV12-3 or TRBV12-4 with TRBJ1-5, with 10 nucleotides matching TRBD1. The CDR3 loop spans 17 amino acids. Trimming cost V 4 bases and J 0 bases; bases outside gene matches: 6. CDR3 loop: CASSYGTGALSNQPQHF. The CDR3 nucleotides are TGTGCCAGCAGTTACGGGACAGGGGCCCTTAGCAATCAGCCCCAGCATTTT.